A selection of T cell receptor beta chains follows, all from one sample in a study. TCRdb analysed the RT-PCR reads with MiXCR anew, one entry per CDR3 protein. This table has 550,000 to 750,000 distinct CDR3 sequences, approximately 15% appearing once. The sample taken for sequencing was memory CD4+ T cells from blood. The source is a female donor in good health, serving as a healthy control. Each CDR3 is given with its conserved first and last residue. The D gene is left open where the match is weak. Only part of the rows carry a size: once, few, many, or a class if the clone is expanded.

d_gene,v_gene,j_gene,abundance,CDR3aa,CDR3nt
TRBD1,TRBV7-2,TRBJ1-4,few,CASSPDRAGEKLFF,TGTGCCAGCAGTCCGGACAGGGCGGGGGAAAAACTGTTTTTT
NA,TRBV20-1,TRBJ2-3,many,CSARDSASRSTDTQYF,TGCAGTGCTAGAGATTCGGCTAGCCGTAGCACAGATACGCAGTATTTT
NA,TRBV4-3,TRBJ1-1,NA,CASSQVIGAGNGNTEAFF,TGCGCCAGCAGCCAAGTAATTGGGGCAGGGAACGGAAACACTGAAGCTTTCTTT
TRBD2,TRBV20-1,TRBJ2-1,NA,CSARGLAINEQFF,TGCAGTGCTAGAGGACTAGCAATCAATGAGCAGTTCTTC
NA,TRBV20-1,TRBJ2-7,many,CSASGTSIYEQYF,TGCAGTGCTAGCGGTACTAGTATCTACGAGCAGTACTTC
TRBD1,TRBV20-1,TRBJ1-2,NA,CSANRGGVNYGYTF,TGCAGTGCTAACAGAGGGGGCGTTAACTATGGCTACACCTTC
NA,TRBV5-1,TRBJ1-1,few,CASSLAAQQNTEAFF,TGCGCCAGCAGCTTGGCCGCACAACAGAACACTGAAGCTTTCTTT
NA,TRBV5-1,TRBJ1-5,NA,CASSLVAGADQPQHF,TGCGCCAGCAGCTTGGTGGCAGGGGCGGACCAGCCCCAGCATTTT
NA,TRBV2,TRBJ1-1,many,CASSDERNTEAFF,TGTGCCAGCAGTGACGAGAGGAACACTGAAGCTTTCTTT
NA,TRBV6-5,TRBJ2-5,many,CASSYSSAGETQYF,TGTGCCAGCAGTTACTCTAGCGCCGGTGAGACCCAGTACTTC
NA,TRBV12-3/TRBV12-4,TRBJ1-1,few,CASRTGTVNTEAFF,TGTGCCAGCAGGACCGGGACGGTGAACACTGAAGCTTTCTTT
NA,TRBV5-1,TRBJ1-5,NA,CASSLSGTTNQPQHF,TGCGCCAGCAGCTTGTCAGGGACAACCAATCAGCCCCAGCATTTT
NA,TRBV3-1,TRBJ2-7,few,CASSYRGDTFYEQYF,TGTGCCAGCAGCTACAGAGGGGACACCTTTTACGAGCAGTACTTC
NA,TRBV20-1,TRBJ2-1,NA,CSFGSDSSVTEQFF,TGCAGTTTCGGAAGTGACTCTTCAGTAACTGAGCAGTTCTTC
TRBD2,TRBV20-1,TRBJ2-5,NA,CSARSGIWEKETQYF,TGCAGTGCTAGAAGCGGGATCTGGGAAAAAGAGACCCAGTACTTC
NA,TRBV5-1,TRBJ1-5,few,CASSPTHGQPQHF,TGCGCCAGCAGCCCGACCCACGGTCAGCCCCAGCATTTT
TRBD1,TRBV28,TRBJ1-5,many,CASNRGSNQPQHF,TGTGCCAGCAACAGGGGTAGCAATCAGCCCCAGCATTTT
TRBD2,TRBV7-3,TRBJ2-1,many,CASSLRTSGISDEQFF,TGTGCCAGCAGCCTCCGGACTAGCGGGATTTCCGATGAGCAGTTCTTC
TRBD1,TRBV5-1,TRBJ2-7,few,CASSPTGNGEYEQYF,TGCGCCAGCAGCCCGACAGGGAACGGAGAGTACGAGCAGTACTTC
NA,TRBV28,TRBJ2-3,few,CASSFSAGFVVDTQYF,TGTGCCAGCAGTTTTTCCGCGGGGTTTGTAGTGGATACGCAGTATTTT
NA,TRBV5-1,TRBJ1-2,NA,CASSLDLRVGGYTF,TGCGCCAGCAGCTTGGACCTCAGGGTTGGTGGCTACACCTTC
NA,TRBV20-1,TRBJ2-2,NA,CSASGTKNTGELFF,TGCAGTGCTAGCGGCACAAAGAACACCGGGGAGCTGTTTTTT
TRBD2,TRBV20-1,TRBJ2-3,NA,CSATSGDTDTQYF,TGCAGTGCCACTAGCGGGGACACAGATACGCAGTATTTT
NA,TRBV11-2,TRBJ2-2,few,CASSLGWPGELFF,TGTGCCAGCAGCTTAGGATGGCCCGGGGAGCTGTTTTTT
NA,TRBV5-6,TRBJ2-3,few,CASSLLGSGSDTQYF,TGTGCCAGCAGCTTGCTCGGGAGCGGGTCAGATACGCAGTATTTT
TRBD2,TRBV25-1,TRBJ2-3,NA,CASSRTSGVTDTQYF,TGTGCCAGCAGTCGGACTAGCGGGGTGACAGATACGCAGTATTTT
TRBD2,TRBV28,TRBJ2-3,few,CASSSRLAGVADTQYF,TGTGCCAGCAGCTCTAGACTAGCGGGAGTGGCAGATACGCAGTATTTT
NA,TRBV20-1,TRBJ1-3,many,CSARGGGNGNTIYF,TGCAGTGCTAGAGGGGGAGGGAACGGAAACACCATATATTTT
NA,TRBV7-2,TRBJ2-7,many,CASSSSERAEQYF,TGTGCCAGCAGCTCTAGTGAGAGAGCGGAGCAGTACTTC
TRBD1,TRBV10-3,TRBJ1-4,NA,CAISDGAGGNEKLFF,TGTGCCATCAGTGATGGAGCAGGGGGTAATGAAAAACTGTTTTTT
NA,TRBV4-2,TRBJ2-1,NA,CASSQGSSGINNEQFF,TGTGCCAGCAGCCAAGGAAGCTCGGGGATCAACAATGAGCAGTTCTTC
NA,TRBV28,TRBJ1-2,NA,CASSNMGGYTF,TGTGCCAGCAGTAATATGGGGGGCTACACCTTC
TRBD2,TRBV10-3,TRBJ2-5,many,CASRLAGNQETQYF,TGTGCCTCGAGACTAGCGGGAAACCAAGAGACCCAGTACTTC
NA,TRBV4-3,TRBJ1-1,NA,CASSQGTFKTAEAFF,TGCGCCAGCAGCCAAGGGACCTTCAAAACGGCTGAAGCTTTCTTT
TRBD1,TRBV15,TRBJ2-7,few,CATSRYSGTGGYEQYF,TGTGCCACCAGCAGATACTCCGGGACAGGGGGCTACGAGCAGTACTTC
NA,TRBV28,TRBJ2-7,few,CASRTGRNYEQYF,TGTGCCAGCAGGACAGGAAGGAACTACGAGCAGTACTTC
TRBD1,TRBV6-5,TRBJ2-7,NA,CVSSRTGPYEQYF,TGTGTCAGCAGTAGGACAGGGCCCTACGAGCAGTACTTC
NA,TRBV7-2,TRBJ1-6,few,CASSSALDSFSYNSPLHF,TGTGCCAGCAGCTCAGCCCTGGACAGCTTCTCCTATAATTCACCCCTCCACTTT
NA,TRBV6-1,TRBJ2-7,NA,CASSEITNYEQYF,TGTGCCAGCAGTGAAATCACCAACTACGAGCAGTACTTC
TRBD2,TRBV6-2/TRBV6-3,TRBJ2-1,NA,CASSLALPSGRHNEQFF,TGTGCCAGCAGCCTCGCCCTTCCTAGCGGGAGGCACAATGAGCAGTTCTTC
TRBD1,TRBV24-1,TRBJ2-3,NA,CAPDRGADTQYF,TGTGCCCCGGACAGGGGAGCAGATACGCAGTATTTT
NA,TRBV9,TRBJ1-4,few,CASSVDSSTNEKLFF,TGTGCCAGCAGCGTAGACTCCTCAACTAATGAAAAACTGTTTTTT
NA,TRBV28,TRBJ2-1,NA,CASRPGIFYNEQFF,TGTGCCAGCAGACCCGGGATATTCTACAATGAGCAGTTCTTC
NA,TRBV5-6,TRBJ1-2,many,CASSRGFGYGYTF,TGTGCCAGCAGCCGAGGGTTTGGCTATGGCTACACCTTC
TRBD2,TRBV27,TRBJ2-5,many,CASSFLAGHSQETQYF,TGTGCCAGCAGTTTCCTAGCGGGGCACTCACAAGAGACCCAGTACTTC
NA,TRBV20-1,TRBJ2-1,many,CSASLAGSYNEQFF,TGCAGTGCTAGTTTGGCGGGGTCCTACAATGAGCAGTTCTTC
NA,TRBV28,TRBJ2-7,NA,CASDSPLGGHEQYF,TGTGCCAGCGATTCTCCCTTAGGGGGGCACGAGCAGTACTTC
NA,TRBV20-1,TRBJ2-7,NA,CSARAGGIREQYF,TGCAGTGCGAGGGCCGGGGGCATCAGGGAGCAGTACTTC
NA,TRBV7-3,TRBJ2-2,NA,CASSPRIKTGELFF,TGTGCCAGCAGCCCCAGGATTAAGACCGGGGAGCTGTTTTTT
NA,TRBV25-1,TRBJ2-3,many,CASRWDNTDTQYF,TGTGCCAGCAGGTGGGACAATACAGATACGCAGTATTTT
TRBD2,TRBV13,TRBJ2-3,NA,CASSLRLAGGLDTQYF,TGTGCCAGCAGCCTCCGACTAGCGGGAGGGTTGGATACGCAGTATTTT
TRBD1,TRBV7-6,TRBJ2-3,many,CASSLTGQGFTDTQYF,TGTGCCAGCAGCTTAACGGGACAGGGGTTCACAGATACGCAGTATTTT
TRBD2,TRBV12-3/TRBV12-4,TRBJ2-1,few,CASSFTSGVGYEQFF,TGTGCCAGCAGTTTCACTAGCGGGGTGGGCTATGAGCAGTTCTTC
NA,TRBV7-2,TRBJ2-1,few,CASSLATGNEQFF,TGTGCCAGCAGCTTGGCTACTGGGAATGAGCAGTTCTTC
TRBD1,TRBV7-2,TRBJ2-5,NA,CASSARDRGLETQYF,TGTGCCAGCAGCGCCCGGGACAGGGGGCTGGAGACCCAGTACTTC
NA,TRBV5-1,TRBJ2-5,NA,CASSPTSGKETQYF,TGCGCCAGCAGCCCTACCTCGGGGAAAGAGACCCAGTACTTC
NA,TRBV6-5,TRBJ2-7,many,CASSLDSEQYF,TGTGCCAGCAGTTTAGACAGCGAGCAGTACTTC
NA,TRBV4-1,TRBJ2-1,many,CASSLLPLFAYNEQFF,TGCGCCAGCAGCCTCTTACCGTTGTTCGCCTACAATGAGCAGTTCTTC
NA,TRBV5-1,TRBJ2-7,few,CASSFLGGEGYEQYF,TGCGCCAGCAGCTTTCTAGGGGGGGAAGGCTACGAGCAGTACTTC
TRBD1,TRBV15,TRBJ2-3,NA,CATMDRDRGFVDTQYF,TGTGCCACCATGGACCGGGACAGGGGGTTTGTAGATACGCAGTATTTT